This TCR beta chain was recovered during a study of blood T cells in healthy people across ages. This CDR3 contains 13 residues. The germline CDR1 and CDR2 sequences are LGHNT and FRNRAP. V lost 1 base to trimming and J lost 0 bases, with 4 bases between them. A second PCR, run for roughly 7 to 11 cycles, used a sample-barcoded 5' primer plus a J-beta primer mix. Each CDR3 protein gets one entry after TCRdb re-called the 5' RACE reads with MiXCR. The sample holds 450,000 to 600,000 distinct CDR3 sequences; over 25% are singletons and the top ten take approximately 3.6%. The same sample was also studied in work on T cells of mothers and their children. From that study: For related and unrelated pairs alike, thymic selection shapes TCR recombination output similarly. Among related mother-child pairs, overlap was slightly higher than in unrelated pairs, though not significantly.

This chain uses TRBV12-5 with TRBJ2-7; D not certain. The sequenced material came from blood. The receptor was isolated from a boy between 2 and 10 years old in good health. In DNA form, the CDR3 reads TGTGCTAGTGGTTTGGGGTTCTCCTACGAGCAGTACTTC. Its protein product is CASGLGFSYEQYF.